This entry lists 30 T cell receptor beta chains sequenced from one sample in a study of shared clonotypes between healthy human individuals. Terminally differentiated effector memory CD45RA+ cells were excluded from the naive CD8 cells, which were CD45RO-negative and positively selected for CCR7. Generated by immunoSEQ multiplex PCR, the TCRdb table keeps only in-frame clones and is missing some. The top ten clones hold around 1.7% of a sample with some 2.1 million clones, over 85% of them seen once. Sequencing used naive CD8+ T cells from PBMCs. The receptor set was obtained from a man younger than 30 in good health. Some clones in this sample may be carry-over from other donors' samples.

The chain has TRBV7-9 and TRBJ1-1; D is perhaps TRBD1 (6 bases). The CDR3 is 13 residues long. Germline V gene lookup returns CDR1 SEHNR and CDR2 FQNEAQ (reference sequence). The V gene lost 4 bases and the J gene lost 8 bases, with 14 bases spanning the gap. CDR3 residues: CASSSRTEREAFF. The CDR3 DNA reads TGTGCCAGCAGCTCAAGGACAGAAAGAGAAGCTTTCTTT.

The chain employs TRBV10-3 and TRBJ1-5; no reliable D call. CDR1 and CDR2 from the germline V gene are ENHRY and SYGVKD. There are 14 residues in the CDR3. V dropped 2 bases and J dropped 5 bases, with 10 bases sitting between them. CDR3: CAISEEGHDQPQHF. DNA of the CDR3: TGTGCCATCAGTGAGGAAGGGCACGATCAGCCCCAGCATTTT.

V and J are TRBV7-9 and TRBJ1-4; D ambiguous. This CDR3 region has 17 residues. The V gene lost 1 base and the J gene lost 1 base, with 13 bases spanning the gap. CDR1 is SEHNR, CDR2 FQNEAQ, per germline (reference sequence). The CDR3 nucleotides are TGTGCCAGCAGCTTAGAGATTCTACGAGGAACTAATGAAAAACTGTTTTTT. This gives the protein CASSLEILRGTNEKLFF.

The chain employs TRBV21-1 and TRBJ2-7; the DNA was not compared with TRBD1, the D call given in the table. TRBV21-1 is reported as a pseudogene. The CDR3 sequence is 18 residues long. The CDR3 bases are TGTGCCAGCAGCCCCGGGACAGGGCCCCCGCCAGCCAAGTACGAGCAGTACTTC. Its translation is CASSPGTGPPPAKYEQYF.

This CDR3 reads CASTAGPYGATQYF. The CDR3 region has the DNA TGTGCCAGCACCGCGGGACCCTACGGGGCTACGCAGTATTTT. This rearrangement joins TRBV27 to TRBJ2-3; TRBD2 might be the D (6 bases). The V end was cut by 7 bases, the J end by 8 bases, with 19 bases between. Per the germline V gene, CDR1 is MNHEY and CDR2 is SMNVEV (reference sequence). CDR3 length: 14 residues.

The rearrangement links TRBV13 to TRBJ2-1, with 12 bases aligning to TRBD2. Germline CDR1 is PRHDT and CDR2 is FYEKMQ (reference sequence). V dropped 3 bases and J dropped 6; count of bases not matched to a gene: 9. This CDR3 spans 17 amino acids. CDR3 sequence: CASSFARLAGEVNEQFF. CDR3 nucleotides: TGTGCCAGCAGCTTCGCCAGACTAGCGGGAGAAGTCAATGAGCAGTTCTTC.

The DNA for the CDR3 is TGTGCCAGCAGCCCGGGCGGTGGTCCGCCTGAAGCTTTCTTT. This gives the protein CASSPGGGPPEAFF. The chain combines TRBV5-6 with TRBJ1-1, with D unclear. The germline CDR1 and CDR2 sequences are SGHDT and YYEEEE. V was shortened by 4 bases and J by 6 bases, with 16 bases between the two germline ends. The CDR3 length is 14 residues.

The DNA of the CDR3 is TGTGCCAGCAGCGATTTAGCGGGTAGCTCCTACGAGCAGTACTTC. Protein: CASSDLAGSSYEQYF. The rearrangement joins TRBV7-2 to TRBJ2-7, with TRBD2 matching over 7 bases. V was clipped by 5 bases and J by 0 bases; unmatched bases: 7. This CDR3 has 15 amino acids. Per germline, CDR1 SGHTA and CDR2 FQGNSA.

This chain uses TRBV7-9 with TRBJ2-2; TRBD1 matches 9 bases. There are 15 residues in the CDR3. V lost 7 bases, J lost 3 bases, and 6 bases stayed unmatched. Germline CDR1 SEHNR, CDR2 FQNEAQ (reference sequence). CDR3 region: CASNLGQGYTGELFF. The CDR3 DNA is TGTGCCAGCAACTTGGGACAGGGATACACCGGGGAGCTGTTTTTT.

This clone was counted between two and nine times. The sample has other DNA sequences that encode this CDR3 too. CDR3 region: CASSIGGNYEQYF. In DNA, the CDR3 is TGTGCCAGTAGTATTGGGGGGAACTACGAGCAGTACTTC. V usage is TRBV19 and J usage is TRBJ2-7; D possibly corresponds to TRBD2 (6 bases). Trimming cost V 3 bases and J 3 bases, with 9 bases left between them. From germline, CDR1 is LNHDA and CDR2 SQIVND (reference sequence). There are 13 residues in the CDR3.

This clone was detected only once. CDR3: CASSGWDRDSYNEQFF. The CDR3, as DNA: TGTGCCAGTAGTGGGTGGGACAGGGACTCCTACAATGAGCAGTTCTTC. The rearrangement uses TRBV19 and TRBJ2-1, with TRBD1 identical over 9 bases. With V trimmed by 5 bases and J by 0 bases, 5 bases remained unmatched. The germline V gene has CDR1 LNHDA and CDR2 SQIVND (reference sequence). This CDR3 has 16 amino acids.

The chain couples TRBV19 to TRBJ2-1; D not certain. Looked up from germline, CDR1 is LNHDA and CDR2 is SQIVND (reference sequence). This CDR3 contains 15 residues. The V end lost 1 base, the J end lost 2 bases, and 9 bases lay between the germline ends. Here the CDR3 reads CASSIVRSPYNEQFF. The CDR3 region has the DNA TGTGCCAGTAGTATAGTCAGATCCCCCTACAATGAGCAGTTCTTC.

This sequence joins TRBV28 and TRBJ1-1; D unresolved. Germline V gene data show CDR1 as MDHEN and CDR2 as SYDVKM. The CDR3 runs 17 residues. The V and J ends lost 5 bases and 1 base respectively, with 20 bases between them. The CDR3 DNA reads as TGTGCCAGCAGTAGATGGACCGCCCCCACGCGGAACACTGAAGCTTTCTTT. This codes for CASSRWTAPTRNTEAFF. The full variable domain, in which reference TRBV28 and TRBJ1-1 provide the parts outside the CDR3, is DVKVTQSSRYLVKRTGEKVFLECVQDMDHENMFWYRQDPGLGLRLIYFSYDVKMKEKGDIPEGYSVSREKKERFSLILESASTNQTSMYLCASSRWTAPTRNTEAFFGQGTRLTVV.

V is TRBV5-1 and J is TRBJ2-7; 15 bases agree with TRBD2. CDR3 length equals 18 residues. Trimming removed 0 bases from V and 2 bases from J; junction bases left unmatched: 6. Germline assignment: CDR1 SGHRS and CDR2 YFSETQ. The CDR3 reads CASSLGGLAGGETYEQYF. CDR3 DNA sequence: TGCGCCAGCAGCTTGGGGGGACTAGCGGGAGGAGAGACCTACGAGCAGTACTTC.

The CDR3 loop is CASSRNRVYEQYF. The DNA of the CDR3 is TGTGCCAGCAGTCGAAACAGGGTCTACGAGCAGTACTTC. V gene TRBV5-4 combines with J gene TRBJ2-7; a possible D gene is TRBD1 (6 bases). Germline V lookup: CDR1 SGHNT, CDR2 YYREEE (reference sequence). The V end was cut by 5 bases, the J end by 3 bases, with 12 bases between. The CDR3 loop spans 13 amino acids.

The chain has TRBV5-3 and TRBJ2-4, with D possibly TRBD1 on 6 matching bases. TRBV5-3 is annotated as an ORF whose role is uncertain. Between the trimmed V and J ends, which lost 8 bases and 0 bases, there was a span of 12 bases. The CDR3 extends over 14 amino acids. Here the CDR3 reads CARKRTEAKNIQYF. For the CDR3, the DNA is TGTGCCAGGAAGCGGACAGAAGCCAAAAACATTCAGTACTTC.

V is TRBV6-1 and J is TRBJ2-7, with a tentative D call TRBD2 (6 bases). The length of the CDR3 is 16 residues. Trimming left V 0 bases short and J 4 bases short, with 16 bases between. The germline V gene has CDR1 MNHNS and CDR2 SASEGT. The CDR3 here is CASSEANLGGWYEQYF. The DNA of the CDR3 is TGTGCCAGCAGTGAAGCGAATTTGGGGGGTTGGTACGAGCAGTACTTC.

Note on this clone: The same CDR3 also results from other DNA sequences found in this sample. The chain links TRBV9 to TRBJ2-7, with D maybe TRBD1 (5 bases). From germline, CDR1 is SGDLS and CDR2 YYNGEE. The CDR3 consists of 14 residues. V was trimmed by 0 bases and J by 1 base, leaving 8 bases between them. The CDR3 is CASSVEGDSYEQYF. In DNA form, the CDR3 reads TGTGCCAGCAGCGTAGAAGGGGATTCCTACGAGCAGTACTTC.

The chain recombines TRBV27 with TRBJ1-2; possible D gene TRBD1, 5 bases. This CDR3 has 18 amino acids. Per germline, CDR1 MNHEY and CDR2 SMNVEV (reference sequence). V was pared by 5 bases and J by 1 base, with 23 bases between. CDR3 loop: CASSHTITGTAFNYGYTF. The DNA of the CDR3 is TGTGCCAGCAGTCATACAATAACCGGGACCGCTTTTAACTATGGCTACACCTTC.

The table lists this clone with a few counts. This chain joins TRBV28 and TRBJ2-2, with 7 nucleotides matching TRBD1. Germline loops: CDR1 MDHEN, CDR2 SYDVKM. This CDR3 is built from 14 residues. J was trimmed by 6 bases and V by 6 bases; bases with no gene match: 7. The CDR3 DNA follows: TGTGCCAGCAGGAAGACAGGGAATGCCGGGGAGCTGTTTTTT. Translation gives CASRKTGNAGELFF.

Turning to this clone: The sample holds other DNA sequences that translate to the same CDR3. J is TRBJ1-1 and V is TRBV9, with TRBD1 matching 7 bases. The CDR3 sequence is 12 residues long. V shed 4 bases, J shed 6 bases, and the junction held 3 bases outside the gene matches. CDR1 and CDR2 from the germline V gene are SGDLS and YYNGEE. The CDR3 loop is CASSPGTAEAFF. For the CDR3, the DNA is TGTGCCAGCAGCCCTGGGACAGCTGAAGCTTTCTTT.

The chain joins TRBV7-6 to TRBJ1-1; the D gene is possibly TRBD1 (5 bases). With 2 bases removed from V and 5 bases from J, the gap between germline ends came to 9 bases. Germline CDR1 is SGHVS and CDR2 is FNYEAQ. CDR3 size: 13 residues. CDR3 DNA sequence: TGTGCCAGCAGCTTAAGGGGTGAAACTGAAGCTTTCTTT. Translated: CASSLRGETEAFF.

In this sample, this clone turned up a few times. This chain joins TRBV27 and TRBJ1-1; D unresolved. The V end was cut by 1 base, the J end by 11 bases, with 14 bases between. This CDR3 region has 13 residues. Germline V gene lookup returns CDR1 MNHEY and CDR2 SMNVEV (reference sequence). Here the CDR3 reads CASSLWRGLPAFF. The CDR3 nucleotides read TGTGCCAGCAGTTTATGGAGAGGTCTCCCCGCTTTCTTT.

The chain employs TRBV11-2 and TRBJ2-3; TRBD2 agrees at 10 bases. V was pared by 5 bases and J by 4 bases, with 3 bases of the junction left unmatched. CDR3 length equals 14 residues. Germline V gene sequence: CDR1 SGHAT, CDR2 FQNNGV. CDR3 nucleotide sequence: TGTGCCAGCAGCGAGAGCGGGAGGGCAGATACGCAGTATTTT. Protein: CASSESGRADTQYF.

Of note for this clone: A read error may account for a junction end that differs from germline. This chain connects TRBV4-1 to TRBJ2-3; 8 bases agree with TRBD2. The CDR3 runs 14 residues. In germline, CDR1 is MGHRA, CDR2 YSYEKL. The CDR3 reads CASSRGLDTHTQYF. The CDR3 DNA is TGCGCCAGCAGCCGGGGACTAGACACACATACGCAGTATTTT.

This chain links TRBV11-2 with TRBJ2-1; unclear D gene. The CDR3 length is 11 residues. With 3 bases removed from V and 9 bases from J, the gap between germline ends came to 6 bases. Germline V gene sequence: CDR1 SGHAT, CDR2 FQNNGV. The CDR3 is CASSLGIEQFF. The CDR3 region has the DNA TGTGCCAGCAGCTTGGGGATTGAGCAGTTCTTC. Complete variable domain (other parts from reference TRBV11-2 and TRBJ2-1): EAGVAQSPRYKIIEKRQSVAFWCNPISGHATLYWYQQILGQGPKLLIQFQNNGVVDDSQLPKDRFSAERLKGVDSTLKIQPAKLEDSAVYLCASSLGIEQFFGPGTRLTVL.

J is TRBJ1-3 and V is TRBV5-4; 9 nucleotides match TRBD1. This CDR3 is built from 17 residues. J gave up 0 bases and V 4 bases, and 8 bases lay outside the gene matches. CDR1 and CDR2 from the germline V gene are SGHNT and YYREEE (reference sequence). Written as DNA, the CDR3 is TGTGCCAGCAGCCTCACTAGGACAGGGGACTCTGGAAACACCATATATTTT. Its protein product is CASSLTRTGDSGNTIYF.

The genes are TRBV27 and TRBJ2-7; 8 bases map to TRBD2. Germline V gene data show CDR1 as MNHEY and CDR2 as SMNVEV (reference sequence). CDR3 length equals 14 residues. The trim removed 6 bases at V and 2 bases at J, leaving 6 bases unmatched. The CDR3 sequence is CASRTRGGAYEQYF. CDR3 DNA: TGTGCCAGCAGAACCCGGGGGGGGGCCTACGAGCAGTACTTC.

The chain is built from TRBV7-9 and TRBJ2-7; possibly TRBD1 for D (5 bases). The CDR3 runs 16 residues. Trimming took off 0 bases at V and 2 bases at J, with 14 bases between the two ends. Germline V lookup: CDR1 SEHNR, CDR2 FQNEAQ (reference sequence). The CDR3 loop reads CASSLAPGPVTYEQYF. The DNA for the CDR3 is TGTGCCAGCAGCTTAGCCCCAGGGCCTGTTACCTACGAGCAGTACTTC.

This chain links TRBV7-8 with TRBJ2-7, with no clear D. The length of the CDR3 is 15 residues. The V end was cut by 2 bases, the J end by 0 bases, with 11 bases between. Germline V gene data show CDR1 as SGHVS and CDR2 as FQNEAQ. DNA for the CDR3: TGTGCCAGCAGCTTAATGGAAGAGAGCTCCTACGAGCAGTACTTC. It translates to CASSLMEESSYEQYF. The full variable domain, its missing parts supplied by reference TRBV7-8 and TRBJ2-7, is GAGVSQSPRYKVAKRGQDVALRCDPISGHVSLFWYQQALGQGPEFLTYFQNEAQLDKSGLPSDRFFAERPEGSVSTLKIQRTQQEDSAVYLCASSLMEESSYEQYFGPGTRLTVT.